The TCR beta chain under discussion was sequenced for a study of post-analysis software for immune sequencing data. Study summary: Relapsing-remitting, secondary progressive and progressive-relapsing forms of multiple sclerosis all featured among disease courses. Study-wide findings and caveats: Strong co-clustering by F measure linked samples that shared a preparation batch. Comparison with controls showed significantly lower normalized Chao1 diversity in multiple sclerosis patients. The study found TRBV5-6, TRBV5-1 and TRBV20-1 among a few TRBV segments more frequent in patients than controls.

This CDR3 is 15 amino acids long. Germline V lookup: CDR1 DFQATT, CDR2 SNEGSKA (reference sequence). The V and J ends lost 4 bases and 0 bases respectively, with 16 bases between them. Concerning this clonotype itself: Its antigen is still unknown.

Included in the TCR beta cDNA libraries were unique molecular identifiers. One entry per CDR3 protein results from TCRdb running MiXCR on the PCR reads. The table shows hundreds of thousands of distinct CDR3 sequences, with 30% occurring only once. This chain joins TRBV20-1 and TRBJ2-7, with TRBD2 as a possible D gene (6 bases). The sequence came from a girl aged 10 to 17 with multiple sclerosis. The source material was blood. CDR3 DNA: TGCAGTGCTACAAAACTTGGGAGGCCCTCCTACGAGCAGTACTTC. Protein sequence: CSATKLGRPSYEQYF.